The next 25 T cell receptor beta chains were all read from a single sample in a study of blood T cell repertoires in COVID-19. Clones were sequenced by immunoSEQ multiplex PCR, and TCRdb holds only the in-frame ones, with some missing. The sample holds some 96,000 clones; 80% are singletons and the top ten take about 12%. Sequencing was performed on peripheral blood. Every receptor here comes from a woman in her 70s with acute or convalescent COVID-19.

This clone was found a few times. This chain uses TRBV7-3 with TRBJ1-1; no firm D call. CDR1 is SGHTA and CDR2 is FQGTGA in the germline V gene. Trimming took off 2 bases at V and 1 base at J, with 14 bases between the two ends. The CDR3 is 16 residues long. In DNA, the CDR3 is TGTGCCAGCAGCTTAGATACGGCAGGATCGAACACTGAAGCTTTCTTT. Encoded protein: CASSLDTAGSNTEAFF.

The CDR3 spells CASSQDRVEEKLFF. The CDR3 region has the DNA TGCGCCAGCAGCCAGGACAGGGTAGAAGAAAAACTGTTTTTT. The chain couples TRBV4-1 to TRBJ1-4, with 8 bases matching TRBD1. This CDR3 is built from 14 residues. Per the germline V gene, CDR1 is MGHRA and CDR2 is YSYEKL. V shed 3 bases, J shed 8 bases, and the junction held 5 bases outside the gene matches.

This clone came up a few times. This chain links TRBV4-3 with TRBJ2-5; 15 bases agree with TRBD2. CDR1 and CDR2 (germline): LGHNA, YSLEER. The J segment lost 5 bases and the V segment lost 5 bases, leaving 6 bases of the junction unmatched. The CDR3 runs 16 residues. This CDR3 is CASSWGLAGGGETQYF. In nucleotides, the CDR3 is TGCGCCAGCAGCTGGGGACTAGCGGGGGGTGGGGAGACCCAGTACTTC.

This clone showed up just a few times. The chain combines TRBV12-3 or TRBV12-4 with TRBJ2-7; no firm D call. The V end was cut by 3 bases, the J end by 2 bases, with 5 bases between. This CDR3 contains 12 residues. The CDR3 region is CASSFHTYEQYV. CDR3 in DNA: TGTGCCAGCAGTTTCCACACCTACGAGCAGTACGTC.

This chain links TRBV15 with TRBJ2-3; possible D gene TRBD2, 5 bases. The V end lost 5 bases, the J end lost 5 bases, and 14 bases lay between the germline ends. Germline V gene data show CDR1 as LNHNV and CDR2 as YYDKDF (reference sequence). The CDR3 contains 14 residues. The CDR3 DNA reads as TGTGCCACCAGCCGAGGACTGGCGGGAGATACGCAGTATTTT. This gives the protein CATSRGLAGDTQYF.

The V and J genes are TRBV6-5 and TRBJ2-5; D may be TRBD2 (6 bases). The V gene lost 5 bases and the J gene lost 5 bases, with 15 bases spanning the gap. Germline loops: CDR1 MNHEY, CDR2 SVGAGI. The CDR3 is 14 amino acids. CDR3 sequence reads: CASSPWGEGETQYF. In nucleotides, the CDR3 is TGTGCCAGCAGTCCTTGGGGGGAAGGGGAGACCCAGTACTTC.

This chain joins TRBV19 and TRBJ1-5, with D uncertain. The CDR3 spans 16 residues. Trimming took off 3 bases at V and 0 bases at J, with 12 bases between the two ends. The V gene's germline CDR1 is LNHDA and CDR2 SQIVND (reference sequence). Here the CDR3 reads CASSMGSPYSNQPQHF. DNA for the CDR3: TGTGCCAGTAGTATGGGCAGCCCTTATAGCAATCAGCCCCAGCATTTT.

There are a few counts of this clone. The chain joins TRBV11-2 to TRBJ2-2, with a possible D match to TRBD1 (6 bases). Germline CDR1 SGHAT, CDR2 FQNNGV. The CDR3 sequence is 15 residues long. Between the trimmed V and J ends, which lost 5 bases and 3 bases, there was a span of 13 bases. The CDR3 region has the DNA TGTGCCAGCAGCCCGCAGGGACAATACACCGGGGAGCTGTTTTTT. As protein: CASSPQGQYTGELFF.

This clone was picked up one time. This chain links TRBV5-5 with TRBJ2-3; D might be TRBD2 (5 bases). The CDR3 contains 14 residues. Trimming took 3 bases from V and 1 from J, leaving 9 bases between them. Germline CDR1 reads SGHKS; CDR2 reads YYEKEE (reference sequence). This CDR3 is CASSWTEGTDTQYF. CDR3 in DNA: TGTGCCAGCAGCTGGACGGAGGGCACAGATACGCAGTATTTT.

This chain uses TRBV7-2 with TRBJ2-2, with D possibly being TRBD2 (6 bases). Looked up from germline, CDR1 is SGHTA and CDR2 is FQGNSA. With 5 bases removed from V and 6 bases from J, the gap between germline ends came to 16 bases. CDR3 length equals 15 residues. The DNA of the CDR3 is TGTGCCAGCAGCAAAATGCAAGGGGAGGCCGGGGAGCTGTTTTTT. Protein: CASSKMQGEAGELFF. Using reference TRBV7-2 and TRBJ2-2 for the parts outside the CDR3, the full variable domain is GAGVSQSPSNKVTEKGKDVELRCDPISGHTALYWYRQSLGQGLEFLIYFQGNSAPDKSGLPSDRFSAERTGGSVSTLTIQRTQQEDSAVYLCASSKMQGEAGELFFGEGSRLTVL.

The J gene is TRBJ1-5, the V gene TRBV6-1; D unclear. CDR1 is MNHNS and CDR2 is SASEGT in the germline V gene. Trimming left V 2 bases short and J 0 bases short, with 11 bases between. There are 16 residues in the CDR3. The chain's CDR3 is CASSELAGYSNQPQHF. CDR3 coding DNA: TGTGCCAGCAGTGAATTGGCGGGCTATAGCAATCAGCCCCAGCATTTT.

This chain uses TRBV5-1 with TRBJ1-4, with TRBD1 matching 12 bases. The CDR3 runs 15 residues. Germline CDR1 reads SGHRS; CDR2 reads YFSETQ. Trimming cost V 4 bases and J 8 bases; bases outside gene matches: 6. This CDR3 is CASSRPGTGGEKLFF. In DNA form, the CDR3 reads TGCGCCAGCAGCCGCCCCGGGACAGGGGGCGAAAAACTGTTTTTT. Variable domain in full (rest from reference TRBV5-1 and TRBJ1-4): KAGVTQTPRYLIKTRGQQVTLSCSPISGHRSVSWYQQTPGQGLQFLFEYFSETQRNKGNFPGRFSGRQFSNSRSEMNVSTLELGDSALYLCASSRPGTGGEKLFFGSGTQLSVL.

This chain uses TRBV7-9 with TRBJ2-5; 11 positions agree with TRBD1. The V gene's germline CDR1 is SEHNR and CDR2 FQNEAQ (reference sequence). The CDR3 totals 16 residues. Trimming took 1 base from V and 1 from J; bases not matched to a gene: 2. CDR3 sequence reads: CASSLGTGGAQETQYF. The CDR3 DNA sequence: TGTGCCAGCAGCTTAGGGACAGGGGGCGCCCAAGAGACCCAGTACTTC.

This chain links TRBV9 with TRBJ2-3; weak D call: TRBD1 (7 bases). The CDR3 is made up of 17 amino acids. The ends were cut back, 0 bases at V and 2 bases at J, with 16 bases in the middle. Germline V gene data show CDR1 as SGDLS and CDR2 as YYNGEE. CDR3 in amino acids: CASSVDGGQGVTDTQYF. In DNA, the CDR3 is TGTGCCAGCAGCGTAGATGGGGGGCAGGGGGTCACAGATACGCAGTATTTT. Full variable domain (remainder filled in from reference TRBV9 and TRBJ2-3): DSGVTQTPKHLITATGQRVTLRCSPRSGDLSVYWYQQSLDQGLQFLIQYYNGEERAKGNILERFSAQQFPDLHSELNLSSLELGDSALYFCASSVDGGQGVTDTQYFGPGTRLTVL.

This clone was seen just once. The V gene is TRBV19, the J gene TRBJ1-2; a weak D match, TRBD1 (5 bases). The germline V gene has CDR1 LNHDA and CDR2 SQIVND (reference sequence). Trimming shortened V by 9 bases and J by 3 bases, and 11 bases separated the two germline ends. The CDR3 contains 12 residues. This CDR3 reads CASQDTDYGYTF. In DNA form, the CDR3 reads TGTGCCAGCCAGGACACGGACTATGGCTACACCTTC.

The table lists this clone with a count of one. The chain links TRBV15 to TRBJ1-3, with a tentative D call TRBD1 (6 bases). Trimming stripped 1 base from V and 5 bases from J, with 12 bases between. Germline V gene sequence: CDR1 LNHNV, CDR2 YYDKDF (reference sequence). The CDR3 runs to 15 residues. CDR3 sequence: CATSRGGTSRNTIYF. The CDR3 nucleotides are TGTGCCACCAGCAGAGGGGGGACATCTCGAAACACCATATATTTT. The variable domain in full, completed from reference TRBV15 and TRBJ1-3, reads DAMVIQNPRYQVTQFGKPVTLSCSQTLNHNVMYWYQQKSSQAPKLLFHYYDKDFNNEADTPDNFQSRRPNTSFCFLDIRSPGLGDTAMYLCATSRGGTSRNTIYFGEGSWLTVV.

The genes are TRBV19 and TRBJ2-1; TRBD1 might be the D (6 bases). V gave up 1 base and J gave up 5 bases, with 9 bases separating them. The CDR3 runs to 14 residues. Per germline, CDR1 LNHDA and CDR2 SQIVND (reference sequence). Here the CDR3 reads CASSIGPGDNEQFF. DNA for the CDR3: TGTGCCAGTAGTATAGGCCCAGGGGACAATGAGCAGTTCTTC.

Comment on this clone: Because the CDR3's place on the DNA is in doubt, the DNA is left out and the CDR3 is given as listed by TCRdb. The V call is TRBV21-1, the J call TRBJ1-2; TRBD1, the table's D call, lacks a check against the DNA. TRBV21-1 is recorded as a pseudogene. The CDR3 totals 16 residues, both ends included. The CDR3 spells CASRNTVGQGTGGYTF.

The V gene is TRBV12-3 or TRBV12-4, the J gene TRBJ2-2; D gene uncertain. The CDR3 totals 13 residues. Trimming shortened V by 8 bases and J by 5 bases, and 12 bases separated the two germline ends. CDR3 DNA: TGTGCCAGCCAAGTTATGAGGACCGGGGAGCTGTTTTTT. Translation gives CASQVMRTGELFF.

This clone has only a few counts. The chain couples TRBV7-2 to TRBJ1-1; the D gene is possibly TRBD1 (5 bases). Germline CDR1 is SGHTA and CDR2 is FQGNSA. The CDR3 sequence is 14 residues long. The V end lost 1 base, the J end lost 4 bases, and 10 bases lay between the germline ends. This CDR3 is CASSLEGQGTEAFF. For the CDR3, the DNA is TGTGCCAGCAGCTTAGAGGGGCAGGGCACTGAAGCTTTCTTT.

CDR3 sequence (DNA): TGTGCCAGCTACAACCCCCCCCATAACTATGGCTACACCTTC. It encodes CASYNPPHNYGYTF. The chain links TRBV6-6 to TRBJ1-2; D is unresolved. Germline CDR1 is MNHNY and CDR2 is SVGAGI (reference sequence). Trimming pared 8 bases from V and 1 base from J, leaving 14 bases between. CDR3 size: 14 residues.

This chain uses TRBV15 with TRBJ1-5; maybe TRBD1 (6 bases). The germline V gene encodes CDR1 LNHNV and CDR2 YYDKDF (reference sequence). Trimming pared 5 bases from V and 5 bases from J, leaving 16 bases between. The CDR3 runs to 15 residues. CDR3 nucleotides: TGTGCCACCAGCCGGTCGGACAGATGGGATCAGCCCCAGCATTTT. This gives the protein CATSRSDRWDQPQHF.

This sequence joins TRBV18 and TRBJ2-7, with 9 nucleotides matching TRBD1. After removal of 6 bases from V and 0 bases from J, the junction contained 3 bases not matched to a gene. Germline CDR1 KGHSH, CDR2 LQKENI. The CDR3 has 14 residues. The CDR3 region has the DNA TGTGCCAGCTCCATACAGGGGGCCTCCTACGAGCAGTACTTC. Its translation: CASSIQGASYEQYF. Looking up the rest from reference TRBV18 and TRBJ2-7 gives the full variable domain: NAGVMQNPRHLVRRRGQEARLRCSPMKGHSHVYWYRQLPEEGLKFMVYLQKENIIDESGMPKERFSAEFPKEGPSILRIQQVVRGDSAAYFCASSIQGASYEQYFGPGTRLTVT.

The chain has TRBV19 and TRBJ2-6; 10 bases match TRBD1. Germline V gene data show CDR1 as LNHDA and CDR2 as SQIVND (reference sequence). V trimming: 10 bases; J trimming: 1 base; junction bases outside the gene matches: 13. This CDR3 has 18 residues. CDR3 region: CATAYRGQGSSGANVLTF. For the CDR3, the DNA is TGTGCCACCGCCTACAGGGGACAGGGGAGTTCTGGGGCCAACGTCCTGACTTTC.

The CDR3 sequence: CASSLLSGQNLFF. Here the CDR3 DNA reads TGTGCCAGCAGCTTATTAAGCGGACAGAATTTGTTCTTC. The chain recombines TRBV7-2 with TRBJ2-1, with a tentative D call TRBD1 (6 bases). Trimming took off 2 bases at V and 15 bases at J, with 17 bases between the two ends. Germline CDR1 reads SGHTA; CDR2 reads FQGNSA. The CDR3 sequence is 13 residues long.